This T cell receptor (beta chain) was sequenced for a study of blood T cell repertoires in COVID-19. Method: immunoSEQ multiplex PCR; TCRdb's copy keeps in-frame clones and lacks some. The sample holds some 450,000 clones, around nine tenths seen once. Enrolment of Seattle patients took place during active infection, and they were followed longitudinally. V lost 5 bases to trimming and J lost 8 bases, with 10 bases between them. Germline CDR1 reads SGHTA; CDR2 reads FQGNSA. CDR3 length: 13 amino acids. The receptor was isolated from a man younger than 35 with COVID-19, enrolled during active disease. The sample comprised peripheral blood. The chain combines TRBV7-2 with TRBJ1-6, with a possible D match to TRBD1 (6 bases). CDR3 in DNA: TGTGCCAGCAGCCTGCACAGGGATTCACCCCTCCACTTT. This encodes CASSLHRDSPLHF.